Listed below are T cell receptor beta chains from one sample, sequenced in a study of blood T cell repertoires in COVID-19. Only in-frame clones appear in the TCRdb table, and some are missing; sequencing was by immunoSEQ multiplex PCR. The data show around 250,000 clones, 90% seen once. The sample was peripheral blood. These receptors all come from a woman aged 60-75 years with COVID-19, enrolled during active disease. CDR3s include the opening cysteine and the closing phenylalanine or tryptophan. Fields, in order: clone size, V gene, CDR3 length, CDR3 protein. Clone sizes are given selectively: once, few, many, or a class where the clone is expanded.

>-|TRBV5-1|22
CASSLVPGRTVGVNVNGETQYF
>once|TRBV7-6|14
CASSVRAGGNTIYF
>once|TRBV6-2/TRBV6-3|16
CASSYSPFRLNTEAFF
>-|TRBV10-3|17
CAISEGQGPSGANVLTF
>once|TRBV7-2|13
CASSLSLTVGYTF
>few|TRBV4-1|15
CASSQGAGKNYGYTF
>-|TRBV11-3|17
CASSLGKEATGNTEAFF
>few|TRBV9|14
CASSVDKGAVGYTF
>-|TRBV7-3|17
CASSLWGGRSGANVLTF
>-|TRBV3-1/TRBV3-2|14
CASSQAIDRETQYF
>few|TRBV30|16
CAWSVQGVGSNQPQHF
>-|TRBV6-2/TRBV6-3|16
CASSYSSGQGAHEQYF
>-|TRBV7-8|15
CASSYSTGPRSGAFF
>-|TRBV6-6|15
CASSRDYPSSYEQYF
>-|TRBV5-1|14
CASRRQLGADTQYF
>-|TRBV10-3|14
CAISKAGGPNEQFF
>-|TRBV5-4|15
CASSTSGGLTDTQYF
>-|TRBV2|13
CASSEGRGETQYF
>-|TRBV5-1|14
CASSPGQDFYGYTF
>-|TRBV4-2|18
CASSQESLAGGTKETQYF
>-|TRBV7-9|15
CASSLGRGMGETQYF
>-|TRBV5-1|13
CASSGTENSPLHF
>-|TRBV6-5|15
CASSPATHRGTEAFF
>-|TRBV5-1|15
CASSLDPGGSYEQYF
>-|TRBV2|14
CASRATPGLYEQYF
>-|TRBV29-1|16
CSVEDWGTSSTDTQYF
>-|TRBV4-3|14
CASSQDIPSYEQYF
>-|TRBV27|15
CASSSAGGRGHEQYF
>-|TRBV25-1|15
CASSDPDRVGTEAFF
>-|TRBV5-1|16
CASSLASSGGAGEQFF
>few|TRBV11-3|16
CASSLGVAGGEDEQYF
>-|TRBV11-2|15
CASSLGDRGVYGYTF
>-|TRBV18|16
CASSSLRVTGGDGYTF
>-|TRBV19|17
CASSPKAGSPRGGELFF